Shown below are 22 T cell receptor beta chains from a single sample sequenced in a study of cytomegalovirus exposure and HLA in healthy donors. Vbeta (60) and Jbeta (13) primers were used in the PCR. Assay used: immunoSEQ multiplex PCR; TCRdb lists only in-frame clones, some missing. The sample totals 100,000 to 150,000 clones. Sequenced: PBMCs. All receptors come from a man aged 18 to 30 in good health and CMV-seronegative.

J is TRBJ2-6 and V is TRBV2, with TRBD1 matching over 8 bases. This CDR3 contains 15 residues. Germline V gives CDR1 SNHLY, CDR2 FYNNEI. The V segment lost 6 bases and the J segment 2 bases; nucleotides outside the gene matches: 3. The CDR3 protein is CASSSGGTGANVLTF. In DNA form, the CDR3 reads TGTGCCAGCAGCTCAGGGGGCACTGGGGCCAACGTCCTGACTTTC.

The chain recombines TRBV7-6 with TRBJ2-2; 7 bases agree with TRBD2. Germline V gene sequence: CDR1 SGHVS, CDR2 FNYEAQ. This CDR3 is built from 17 residues. Trimming at V came to 5 bases and at J to 1 base, leaving 10 bases not matched to a gene. The CDR3, as DNA: TGTGCCAGCAGCCCAGGGAGTGGGGGGGTGAACACCGGGGAGCTGTTTTTT. It encodes CASSPGSGGVNTGELFF.

The V call is TRBV7-6, the J call TRBJ2-7, with TRBD2 matching 13 bases. This CDR3 comprises 17 residues. The germline gives CDR1 SGHVS, CDR2 FNYEAQ. Germline trimming cut 5 bases from V and 3 bases from J; bases unmatched to any gene: 10. CDR3 residues: CASSRTSGGALGYEQYF. Here the CDR3 DNA reads TGTGCCAGCAGCAGGACTAGCGGGGGCGCTTTGGGCTACGAGCAGTACTTC.

The genes are TRBV7-8 and TRBJ2-7; D might be TRBD2 (6 bases). Trimming pared 5 bases from V and 5 bases from J, leaving 13 bases between. The CDR3 covers 13 residues. Germline assignment: CDR1 SGHVS and CDR2 FQNEAQ. This chain's CDR3 is CASSAWGEHEQYF. Written as DNA, the CDR3 is TGTGCCAGCAGCGCCTGGGGGGAACACGAGCAGTACTTC.

V and J are TRBV4-2 and TRBJ2-2; 12 bases are shared with TRBD2. CDR1 is LGHNA, CDR2 YNFKEQ, per germline. CDR3 length equals 15 residues. After removal of 1 base from V and 9 bases from J, the junction contained 3 bases not matched to a gene. In DNA form, the CDR3 reads TGTGCCAGCAGCCAAGTGACTAGCGGGAGCCGGGAGCTGTTTTTT. It specifies CASSQVTSGSRELFF.

This chain connects TRBV5-6 to TRBJ2-7; D remains unclear. The germline V gene encodes CDR1 SGHDT and CDR2 YYEEEE. V was pared by 0 bases and J by 2 bases, with 9 bases between. This CDR3 is built from 14 residues. CDR3 loop: CASSLGQSTYEQYF. DNA of the CDR3: TGTGCCAGCAGCTTGGGCCAGTCCACCTACGAGCAGTACTTC.

The chain has TRBV11-2 and TRBJ1-2; the D gene is possibly TRBD1 (5 bases). This CDR3 has 15 residues. Germline CDR1 is SGHAT and CDR2 is FQNNGV. Trimming left V 1 base short and J 3 bases short, with 12 bases between. CDR3: CASSLVAGLYYGYTF. The CDR3 DNA follows: TGTGCCAGCAGCTTAGTGGCGGGGCTATACTATGGCTACACCTTC.

This chain connects TRBV5-1 to TRBJ1-2; TRBD1 is a possible D gene (5 bases). This CDR3 is built from 13 residues. Germline V lookup: CDR1 SGHRS, CDR2 YFSETQ. Between the trimmed V and J ends, which lost 2 bases and 4 bases, there was a span of 9 bases. The DNA of the CDR3 is TGCGCCAGCAGCTTCGACAGCTTCTATGGCTACACCTTC. Its translation is CASSFDSFYGYTF.

V gene TRBV2 combines with J gene TRBJ1-2, with 7 bases that match TRBD1. V gave up 6 bases and J gave up 1 base; unmatched junction bases: 8. This CDR3 is 15 amino acids long. CDR1 and CDR2 from the germline V gene are SNHLY and FYNNEI. The CDR3 is CASSARTGFNYGYTF. CDR3 in DNA: TGTGCCAGCAGCGCGCGGACAGGTTTTAACTATGGCTACACCTTC.

The chain is built from TRBV10-3 and TRBJ1-5; D perhaps matches TRBD1 (5 bases). From germline, CDR1 is ENHRY and CDR2 SYGVKD. V was cut by 0 bases and J by 4 bases, with 10 bases left in between. The CDR3 is 15 residues long. The CDR3 region is CAISESISGNQPQHF. The CDR3 coding sequence is TGTGCCATCAGTGAGTCCATATCAGGGAATCAGCCCCAGCATTTT.

The rearrangement uses TRBV5-1 and TRBJ1-2; D may be TRBD1 (6 bases). The V gene's germline CDR1 is SGHRS and CDR2 YFSETQ. This CDR3 has 16 amino acids. Trimming shortened V by 4 bases and J by 2 bases, and 18 bases separated the two germline ends. The chain's CDR3 is CASSRGTGPRNYGYTF. DNA for the CDR3: TGCGCCAGCAGCCGGGGAACAGGGCCTCGGAACTATGGCTACACCTTC.

V is TRBV5-4 and J is TRBJ1-2; 9 nucleotides line up with TRBD1. The CDR3 extends over 13 amino acids. Germline CDR1 is SGHNT and CDR2 is YYREEE (reference sequence). V was clipped by 6 bases and J by 7 bases; unmatched bases: 7. CDR3 DNA: TGTGCCAGCAAGGGGACAGGGCCGGGTGGCTACACCTTC. Translation gives CASKGTGPGGYTF.

The V and J genes are TRBV6-4 and TRBJ1-5; 8 positions match TRBD1. Losses at the gene ends were 3 bases for V and 6 bases for J; bases not matched to a gene: 7. This CDR3 spans 15 amino acids. Germline values: CDR1 MRHNA, CDR2 SNTAGT. CDR3: CASSESGQGFQPQHF. CDR3 in DNA: TGTGCCAGCAGTGAGTCTGGACAGGGTTTTCAGCCCCAGCATTTT.

Concerning this clone itself: Sequence at one end of the junction differs from germline and may be a read error. V is TRBV25-1 and J is TRBJ1-2, with TRBD1 as a possible D gene (5 bases). Per germline, CDR1 MGHDK and CDR2 SYGVNS. The CDR3 is 14 amino acids. The CDR3 DNA reads as TGTGCCAGCAGTGAATATGGGGCCGGCACCTTTGCGGCCTTC. This encodes CASSEYGAGTFAAF.

This chain connects TRBV25-1 to TRBJ1-2; 7 nucleotides agree with TRBD1. V trimming: 4 bases; J trimming: 4 bases; junction bases outside the gene matches: 9. The CDR3 runs 15 residues. Germline CDR1 reads MGHDK; CDR2 reads SYGVNS. CDR3 loop: CASSARDSAFYGYTF. The CDR3 DNA is TGTGCCAGCAGTGCCCGGGACAGCGCCTTCTATGGCTACACCTTC.

The genes are TRBV9 and TRBJ2-2; 9 bases line up with TRBD1. J lost 0 bases, V lost 0 bases, and 12 bases had no gene match. Looked up from germline, CDR1 is SGDLS and CDR2 is YYNGEE. This CDR3 has 20 residues. The CDR3 nucleotides read TGTGCCAGCAGCGTAGAATTCCCTCACCGGGACAGGGCGAACACCGGGGAGCTGTTTTTT. This translates into CASSVEFPHRDRANTGELFF.

The genes are TRBV27 and TRBJ1-5; D is possibly TRBD1 (5 bases). The CDR3 contains 14 residues. The germline V gene encodes CDR1 MNHEY and CDR2 SMNVEV (reference sequence). Trimming shortened V by 6 bases and J by 3 bases, and 12 bases separated the two germline ends. CDR3 residues: CASRPGGVNQPQHF. In nucleotides, the CDR3 is TGTGCCAGCAGGCCTGGGGGGGTCAATCAGCCCCAGCATTTT.

The V call is TRBV15, the J call TRBJ1-1; D uncertain. Germline V gene data show CDR1 as LNHNV and CDR2 as YYDKDF (reference sequence). V was trimmed by 1 base and J by 1 base, leaving 10 bases between them. This CDR3 has 15 amino acids. CDR3 protein: CATSRGDTPNTEAFF. The CDR3 bases are TGTGCCACCAGCAGAGGAGACACCCCGAACACTGAAGCTTTCTTT.

J is TRBJ2-7 and V is TRBV19; 10 nucleotides align to TRBD1. Germline CDR1 LNHDA, CDR2 SQIVND (reference sequence). The CDR3 consists of 14 residues. Germline trimming cut 4 bases from V and 5 bases from J; bases unmatched to any gene: 5. The CDR3: CASSKRDRGDEQYF. CDR3 nucleotides: TGTGCCAGTAGTAAAAGGGACAGGGGCGACGAGCAGTACTTC. Complete variable domain (other parts from reference TRBV19 and TRBJ2-7): DGGITQSPKYLFRKEGQNVTLSCEQNLNHDAMYWYRQDPGQGLRLIYYSQIVNDFQKGDIAEGYSVSREKKESFPLTVTSAQKNPTAFYLCASSKRDRGDEQYFGPGTRLTVT.

The J gene is TRBJ2-3, the V gene TRBV5-1, with TRBD2 matching over 13 bases. The CDR3 has 17 residues. Looked up from germline, CDR1 is SGHRS and CDR2 is YFSETQ. J was trimmed by 1 base and V by 4 bases; bases with no gene match: 6. Written as DNA, the CDR3 is TGCGCCAGCAGCGGCTGGACTAGCGGGGGCCGCACAGATACGCAGTATTTT. Residues: CASSGWTSGGRTDTQYF.

This chain uses TRBV29-1 with TRBJ2-1; maybe TRBD2 (5 bases). Trimming took 4 bases from V and 4 from J, leaving 14 bases between them. Germline CDR1 reads SQVTM; CDR2 reads ANQGSEA. CDR3 size: 14 residues. Here the CDR3 DNA reads TGCAGCGTTGGAGGGCAGGTCCGATACAATGAGCAGTTCTTC. It codes for CSVGGQVRYNEQFF.

V gene TRBV6-5 combines with J gene TRBJ1-3; no clear D gene. The CDR3 has 15 amino acids. Germline V CDR1 and CDR2: MNHEY, SVGAGI. Trimming shortened V by 2 bases and J by 0 bases, and 8 bases separated the two germline ends. As DNA, the CDR3 is TGTGCCAGCAGTTACGATCAACTCTCTGGAAACACCATATATTTT. This codes for CASSYDQLSGNTIYF.